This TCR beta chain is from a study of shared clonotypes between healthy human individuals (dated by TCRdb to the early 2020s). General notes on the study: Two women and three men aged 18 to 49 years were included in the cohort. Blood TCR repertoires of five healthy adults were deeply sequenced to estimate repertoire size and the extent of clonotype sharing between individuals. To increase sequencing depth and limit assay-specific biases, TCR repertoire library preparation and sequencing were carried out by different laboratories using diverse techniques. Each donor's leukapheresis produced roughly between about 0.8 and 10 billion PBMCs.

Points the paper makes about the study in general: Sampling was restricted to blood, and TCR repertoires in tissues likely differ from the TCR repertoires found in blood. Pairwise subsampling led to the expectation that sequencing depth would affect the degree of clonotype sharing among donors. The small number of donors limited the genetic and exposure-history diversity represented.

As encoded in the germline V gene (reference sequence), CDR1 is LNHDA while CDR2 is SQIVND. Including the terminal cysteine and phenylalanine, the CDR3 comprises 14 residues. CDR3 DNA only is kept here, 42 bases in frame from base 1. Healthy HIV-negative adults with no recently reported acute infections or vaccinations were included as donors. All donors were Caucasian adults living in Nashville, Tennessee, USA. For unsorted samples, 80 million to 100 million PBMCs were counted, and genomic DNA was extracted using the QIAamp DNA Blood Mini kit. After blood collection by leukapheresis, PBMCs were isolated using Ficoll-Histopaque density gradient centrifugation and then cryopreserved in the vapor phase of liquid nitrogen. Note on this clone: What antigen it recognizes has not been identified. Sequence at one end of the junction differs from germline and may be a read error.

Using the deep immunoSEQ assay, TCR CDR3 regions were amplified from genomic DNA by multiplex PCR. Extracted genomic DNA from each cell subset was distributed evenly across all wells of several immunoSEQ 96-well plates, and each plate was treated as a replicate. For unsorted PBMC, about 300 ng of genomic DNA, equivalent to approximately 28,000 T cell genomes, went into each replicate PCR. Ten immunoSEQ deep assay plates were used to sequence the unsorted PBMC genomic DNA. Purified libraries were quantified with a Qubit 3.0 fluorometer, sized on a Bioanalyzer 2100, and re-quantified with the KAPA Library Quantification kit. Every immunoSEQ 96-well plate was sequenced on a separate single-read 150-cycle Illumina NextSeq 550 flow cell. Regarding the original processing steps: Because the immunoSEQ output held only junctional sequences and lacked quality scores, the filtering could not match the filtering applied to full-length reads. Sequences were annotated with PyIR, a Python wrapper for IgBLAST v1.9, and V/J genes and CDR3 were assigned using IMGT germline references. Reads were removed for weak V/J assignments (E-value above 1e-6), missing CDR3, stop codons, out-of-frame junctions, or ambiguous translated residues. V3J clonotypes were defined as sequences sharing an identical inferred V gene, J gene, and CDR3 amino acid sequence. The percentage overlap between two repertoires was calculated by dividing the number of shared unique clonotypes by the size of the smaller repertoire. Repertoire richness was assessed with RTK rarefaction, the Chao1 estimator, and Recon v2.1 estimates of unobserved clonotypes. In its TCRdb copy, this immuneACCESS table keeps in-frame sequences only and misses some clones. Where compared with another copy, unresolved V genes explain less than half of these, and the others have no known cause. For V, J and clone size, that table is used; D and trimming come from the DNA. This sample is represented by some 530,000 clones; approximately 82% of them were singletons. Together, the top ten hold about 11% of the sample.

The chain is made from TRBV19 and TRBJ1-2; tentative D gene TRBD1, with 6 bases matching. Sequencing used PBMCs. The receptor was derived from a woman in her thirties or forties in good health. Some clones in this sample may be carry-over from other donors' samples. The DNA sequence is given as TGTGCCAATAGTAGACAGGCTTCTAACTATGGCTACACCTTC. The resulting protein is CANSRQASNYGYTF. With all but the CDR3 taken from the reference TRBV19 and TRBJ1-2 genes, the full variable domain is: DGGITQSPKYLFRKEGQNVTLSCEQNLNHDAMYWYRQDPGQGLRLIYYSQIVNDFQKGDIAEGYSVSREKKESFPLTVTSAQKNPTAFYLCANSRQASNYGYTFGSGTRLTVV.